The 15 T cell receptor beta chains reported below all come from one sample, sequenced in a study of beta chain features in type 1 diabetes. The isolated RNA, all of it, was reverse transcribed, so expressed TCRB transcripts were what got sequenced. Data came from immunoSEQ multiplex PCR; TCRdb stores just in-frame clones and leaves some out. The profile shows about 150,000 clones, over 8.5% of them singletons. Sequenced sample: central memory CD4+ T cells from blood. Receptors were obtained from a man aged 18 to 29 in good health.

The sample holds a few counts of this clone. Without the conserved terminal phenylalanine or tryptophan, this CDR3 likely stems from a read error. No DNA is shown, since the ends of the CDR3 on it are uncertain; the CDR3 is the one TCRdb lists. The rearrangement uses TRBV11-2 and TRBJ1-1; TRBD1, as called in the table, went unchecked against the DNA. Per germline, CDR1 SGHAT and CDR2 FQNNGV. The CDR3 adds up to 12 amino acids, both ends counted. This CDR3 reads CASSQGTPRLAL.

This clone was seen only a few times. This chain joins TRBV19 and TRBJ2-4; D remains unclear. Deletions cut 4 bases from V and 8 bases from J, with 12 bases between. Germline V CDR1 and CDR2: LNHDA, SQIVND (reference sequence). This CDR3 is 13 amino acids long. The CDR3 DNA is TGTGCCAGTAGTACGATGTCCCGGGACATTCAGTACTTC. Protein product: CASSTMSRDIQYF.

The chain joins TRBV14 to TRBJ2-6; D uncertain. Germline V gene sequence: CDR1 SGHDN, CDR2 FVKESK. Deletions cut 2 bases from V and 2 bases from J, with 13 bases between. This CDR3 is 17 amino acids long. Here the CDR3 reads CASSQQTSRAGANVLTF. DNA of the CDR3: TGTGCCAGCAGCCAACAGACGTCCCGGGCTGGGGCCAACGTCCTGACTTTC.

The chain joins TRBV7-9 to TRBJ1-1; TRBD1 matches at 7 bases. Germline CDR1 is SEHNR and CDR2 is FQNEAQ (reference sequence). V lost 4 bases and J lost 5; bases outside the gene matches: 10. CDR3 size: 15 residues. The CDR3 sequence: CASSYHEGATTEAFF. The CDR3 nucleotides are TGTGCCAGCAGCTACCACGAGGGGGCTACGACTGAAGCTTTCTTT.

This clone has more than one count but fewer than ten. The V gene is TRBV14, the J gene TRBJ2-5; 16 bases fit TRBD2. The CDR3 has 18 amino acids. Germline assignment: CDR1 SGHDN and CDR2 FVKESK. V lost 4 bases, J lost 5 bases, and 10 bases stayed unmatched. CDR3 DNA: TGTGCCAGCAGCCGCCGAGGGACTAGCGGGAGGGCCGCGGAGACCCAGTACTTC. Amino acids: CASSRRGTSGRAAETQYF.

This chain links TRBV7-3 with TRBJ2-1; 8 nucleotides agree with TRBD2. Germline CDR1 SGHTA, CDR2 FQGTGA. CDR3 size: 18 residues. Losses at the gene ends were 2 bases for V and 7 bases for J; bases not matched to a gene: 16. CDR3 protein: CASSLLSPGNTGGNEQFF. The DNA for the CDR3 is TGTGCCAGCAGCTTACTGTCGCCGGGGAATACGGGAGGGAATGAGCAGTTCTTC.

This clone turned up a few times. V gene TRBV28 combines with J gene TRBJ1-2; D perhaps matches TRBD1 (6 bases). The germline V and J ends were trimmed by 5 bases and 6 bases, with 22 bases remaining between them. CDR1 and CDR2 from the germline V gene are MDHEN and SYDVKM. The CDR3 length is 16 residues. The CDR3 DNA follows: TGTGCCAGCAGTACCAACTCAGGGGCGAGGAAGAATGGCTACACCTTC. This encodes CASSTNSGARKNGYTF.

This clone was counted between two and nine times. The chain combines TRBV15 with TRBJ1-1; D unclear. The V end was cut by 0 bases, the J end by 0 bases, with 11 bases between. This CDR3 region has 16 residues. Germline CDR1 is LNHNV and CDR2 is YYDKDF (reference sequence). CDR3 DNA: TGTGCCACCAGCAGAGATCTTAAAGCGGTGAACACTGAAGCTTTCTTT. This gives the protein CATSRDLKAVNTEAFF.

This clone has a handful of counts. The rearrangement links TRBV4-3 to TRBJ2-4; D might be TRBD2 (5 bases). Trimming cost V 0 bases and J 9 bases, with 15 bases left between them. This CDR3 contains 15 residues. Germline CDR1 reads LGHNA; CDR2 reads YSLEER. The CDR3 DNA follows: TGCGCCAGCAGCCAAGACGTGAATCTCCGGGGCATTCAGTACTTC. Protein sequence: CASSQDVNLRGIQYF.

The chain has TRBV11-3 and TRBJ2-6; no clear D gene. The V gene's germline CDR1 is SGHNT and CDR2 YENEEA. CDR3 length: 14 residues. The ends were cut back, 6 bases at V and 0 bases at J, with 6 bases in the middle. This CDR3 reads CASSHNSGANVLTF. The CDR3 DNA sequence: TGTGCCAGCAGTCATAACTCTGGGGCCAACGTCCTGACTTTC.

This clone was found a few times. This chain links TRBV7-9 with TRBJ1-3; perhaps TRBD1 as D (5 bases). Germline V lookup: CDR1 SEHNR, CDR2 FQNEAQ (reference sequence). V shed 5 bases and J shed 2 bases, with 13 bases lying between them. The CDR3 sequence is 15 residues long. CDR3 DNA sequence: TGTGCCAGCAGCACCTACAGGACCCCTGGAAACACCATATATTTT. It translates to CASSTYRTPGNTIYF.

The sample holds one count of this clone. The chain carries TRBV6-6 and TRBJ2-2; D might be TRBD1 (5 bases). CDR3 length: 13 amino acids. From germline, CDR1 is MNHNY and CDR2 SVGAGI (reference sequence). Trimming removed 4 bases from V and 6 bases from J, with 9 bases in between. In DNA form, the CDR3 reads TGTGCCAGCAGTTCCCGGACATCCGGGGAGCTGTTTTTT. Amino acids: CASSSRTSGELFF.

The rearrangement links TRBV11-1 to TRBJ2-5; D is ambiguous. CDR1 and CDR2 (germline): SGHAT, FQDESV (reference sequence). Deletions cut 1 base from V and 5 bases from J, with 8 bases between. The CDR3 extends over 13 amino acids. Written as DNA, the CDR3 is TGTGCCAGCAGCTTAGGACGGGTCGAGACCCAGTACTTC. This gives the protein CASSLGRVETQYF.

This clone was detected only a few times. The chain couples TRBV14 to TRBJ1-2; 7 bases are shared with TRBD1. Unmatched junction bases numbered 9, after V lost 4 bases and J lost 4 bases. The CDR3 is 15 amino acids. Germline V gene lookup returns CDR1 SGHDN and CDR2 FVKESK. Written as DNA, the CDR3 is TGTGCCAGCAGCCGATACGGGACAGCTATCTATGGCTACACCTTC. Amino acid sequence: CASSRYGTAIYGYTF.

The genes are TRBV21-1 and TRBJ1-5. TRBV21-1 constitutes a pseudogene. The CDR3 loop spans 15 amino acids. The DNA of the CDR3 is TGTGCCAGCAGCAAAGGCAAGCACCCCAATCAGCCCCAGCATTTT. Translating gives CASSKGKHPNQPQHF.